This TCR beta chain originates from a study of blood T cells in healthy people across ages. General study points: Higher diversity and more naive CD4+ cells were features of long-lived donors, compared to aged donors.

This clonotype was seen ten or more times. Its antigen is still unknown. The second PCR ran about 6 to 11 cycles with a sample-barcoded 5' primer and J-beta primers. TCRdb used MiXCR to reprocess the 5' RACE reads, holding one entry per CDR3 protein. Of about 930,000 distinct CDR3 sequences listed, just under 30% are singletons. This same sample was also part of a study on T cells of mothers and their children. As that report states: The study found slightly higher but non-significant overlap in related versus unrelated mother-child pairs.

Material: blood. The TCR was taken from a woman aged 40 to 50 in good health.

CDR3 nucleotides: TGTGCCAGCAGTCTACTAGGCGTCCAAGAGACCCAGTACTTC. This gives the protein CASSLLGVQETQYF. V usage is TRBV12-3 or TRBV12-4 and J usage is TRBJ2-5, with D maybe TRBD2 (5 bases). The CDR3 contains 14 residues. The V end was cut by 5 bases, the J end by 1 base, with 11 bases between.